The sequence of this T cell receptor beta chain was determined in a study of blood T cells in healthy people across ages. The study's findings and limits: Nothing was known about donor CMV status, and this possibly confounded expanded clonotype changes.

Sample-barcoded 5' priming and a J-beta primer mix drove a second PCR of roughly 7 to 11 cycles. TCRdb reprocessed the 5' RACE reads with MiXCR, giving one entry per CDR3 protein. The sample includes hundreds of thousands of distinct CDR3 sequences, 25% seen only once; the top ten take more than 7.5%. Comment on this clonotype: Its cognate antigen is unknown.

With each sample, at least 6 micrograms of total RNA were extracted. This same sample was also taken into another study, of T cells of mothers and their children. According to that study: Donors were three healthy Caucasian mothers and their six children.

The source of this sequence is a boy younger than 18 in good health. The specimen sequenced was blood.

In DNA, the CDR3 is TGTGCCAGCAGTTTAATGGGGGGCCCAGAGACCCAGTACTTC. Protein product: CASSLMGGPETQYF. The chain is built from TRBV27 and TRBJ2-5; D might be TRBD1 or TRBD2, each matching 6 bases. Germline lookup yields CDR1 MNHEY and CDR2 SMNVEV (reference sequence). The CDR3 consists of 14 residues. The ends were cut back, 2 bases at V and 4 bases at J, with 11 bases in the middle.